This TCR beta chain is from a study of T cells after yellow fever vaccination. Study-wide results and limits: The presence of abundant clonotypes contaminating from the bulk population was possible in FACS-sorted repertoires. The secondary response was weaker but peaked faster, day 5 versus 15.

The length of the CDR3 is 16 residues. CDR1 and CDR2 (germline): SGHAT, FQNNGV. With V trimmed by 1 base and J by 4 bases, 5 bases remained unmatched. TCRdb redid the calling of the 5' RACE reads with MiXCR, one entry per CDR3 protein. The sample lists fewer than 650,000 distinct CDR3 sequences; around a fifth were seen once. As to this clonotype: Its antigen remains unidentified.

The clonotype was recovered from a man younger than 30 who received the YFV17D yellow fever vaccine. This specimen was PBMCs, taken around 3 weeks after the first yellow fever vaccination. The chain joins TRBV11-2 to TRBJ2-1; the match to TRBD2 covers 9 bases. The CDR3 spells CASSLGERGVYNEQFF. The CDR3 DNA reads TGTGCCAGCAGCTTAGGGGAGCGGGGGGTTTACAATGAGCAGTTCTTC.